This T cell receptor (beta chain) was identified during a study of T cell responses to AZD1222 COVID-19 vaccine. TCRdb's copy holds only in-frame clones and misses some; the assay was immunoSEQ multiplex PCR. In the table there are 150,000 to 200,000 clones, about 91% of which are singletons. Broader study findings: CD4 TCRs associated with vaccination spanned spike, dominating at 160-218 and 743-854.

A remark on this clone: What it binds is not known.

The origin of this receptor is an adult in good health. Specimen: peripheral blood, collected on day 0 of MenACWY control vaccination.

The CDR3 sequence is CASSLRAGEGSEQFF. CDR3 nucleotides: TGCGCCAGCAGCCTAAGAGCGGGAGAGGGAAGTGAGCAGTTCTTC. The rearrangement uses TRBV5-1 and TRBJ2-1; the match to TRBD2 covers 8 bases. V was clipped by 4 bases and J by 9 bases; unmatched bases: 12. The CDR3 consists of 15 residues. Germline V lookup: CDR1 SGHRS, CDR2 YFSETQ.